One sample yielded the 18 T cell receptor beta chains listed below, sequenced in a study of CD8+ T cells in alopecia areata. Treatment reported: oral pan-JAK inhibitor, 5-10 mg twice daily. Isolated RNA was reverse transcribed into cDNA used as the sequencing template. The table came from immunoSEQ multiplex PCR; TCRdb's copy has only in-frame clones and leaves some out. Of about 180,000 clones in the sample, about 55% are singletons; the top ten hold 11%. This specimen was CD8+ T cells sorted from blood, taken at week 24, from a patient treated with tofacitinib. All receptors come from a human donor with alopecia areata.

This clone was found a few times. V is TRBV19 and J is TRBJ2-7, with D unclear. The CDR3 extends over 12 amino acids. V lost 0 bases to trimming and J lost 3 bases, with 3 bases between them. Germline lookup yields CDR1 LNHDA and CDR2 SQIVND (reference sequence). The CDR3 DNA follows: TGTGCCAGTAGTATAGATGGCTACGAGCAGTACTTC. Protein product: CASSIDGYEQYF. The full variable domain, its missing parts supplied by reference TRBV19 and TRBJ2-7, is DGGITQSPKYLFRKEGQNVTLSCEQNLNHDAMYWYRQDPGQGLRLIYYSQIVNDFQKGDIAEGYSVSREKKESFPLTVTSAQKNPTAFYLCASSIDGYEQYFGPGTRLTVT.

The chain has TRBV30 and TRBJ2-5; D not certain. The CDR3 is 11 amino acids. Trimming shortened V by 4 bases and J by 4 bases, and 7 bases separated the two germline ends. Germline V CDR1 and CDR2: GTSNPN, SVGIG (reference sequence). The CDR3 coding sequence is TGTGCCTGGACGGGTTCAGAGACCCAGTACTTC. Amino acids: CAWTGSETQYF.

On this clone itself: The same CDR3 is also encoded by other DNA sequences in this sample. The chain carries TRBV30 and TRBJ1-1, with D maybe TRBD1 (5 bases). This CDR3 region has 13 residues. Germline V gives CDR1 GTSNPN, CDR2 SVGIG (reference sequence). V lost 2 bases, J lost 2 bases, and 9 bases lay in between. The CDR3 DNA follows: TGTGCCTGGAGTACTGGGGGAAACACTGAAGCTTTCTTT. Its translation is CAWSTGGNTEAFF.

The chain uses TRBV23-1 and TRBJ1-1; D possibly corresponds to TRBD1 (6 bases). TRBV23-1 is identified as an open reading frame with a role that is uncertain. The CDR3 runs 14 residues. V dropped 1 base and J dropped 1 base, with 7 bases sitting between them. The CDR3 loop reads CASSQWTENTEAFF. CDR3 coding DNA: TGCGCCAGCAGTCAATGGACAGAGAACACTGAAGCTTTCTTT.

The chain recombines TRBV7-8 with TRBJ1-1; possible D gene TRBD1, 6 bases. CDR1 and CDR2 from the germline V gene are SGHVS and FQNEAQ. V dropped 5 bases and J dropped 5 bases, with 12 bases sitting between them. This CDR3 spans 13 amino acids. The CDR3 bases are TGTGCCAGCAGCCTAGGACAGAGGACTGAAGCTTTCTTT. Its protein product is CASSLGQRTEAFF.

CDR3 sequence: CAWTPGENYEQYF. CDR3 in DNA: TGTGCCTGGACTCCGGGGGAAAACTACGAGCAGTACTTC. The V and J genes are TRBV30 and TRBJ2-7; D is possibly TRBD2 (6 bases). This CDR3 is built from 13 residues. Trimming removed 4 bases from V and 3 bases from J, with 13 bases in between. Germline V lookup: CDR1 GTSNPN, CDR2 SVGIG (reference sequence). The full variable domain, in which reference TRBV30 and TRBJ2-7 provide the parts outside the CDR3, is SQTIHQWPATLVQPVGSPLSLECTVEGTSNPNLYWYRQAAGRGLQLLFYSVGIGQISSEVPQNLSASRPQDRQFILSSKKLLLSDSGFYLCAWTPGENYEQYFGPGTRLTVT.

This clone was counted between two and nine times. The CDR3 loop is CASSEVSSGPSTDTQYF. The CDR3 DNA is TGTGCCAGCAGTGAAGTCTCTAGCGGGCCTAGCACAGATACGCAGTATTTT. The chain has TRBV25-1 and TRBJ2-3; 8 bases match TRBD2. The CDR3 is 17 residues long. Germline values: CDR1 MGHDK, CDR2 SYGVNS. V shed 2 bases and J 0 bases; nucleotides not matched to a gene: 7.

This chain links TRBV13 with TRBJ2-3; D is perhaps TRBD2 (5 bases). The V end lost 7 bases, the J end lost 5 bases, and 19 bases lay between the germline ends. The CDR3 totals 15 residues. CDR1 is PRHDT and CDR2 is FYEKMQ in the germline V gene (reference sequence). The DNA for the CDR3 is TGTGCCAGCACCCCGACCCGGGGTGAGCAAGATACGCAGTATTTT. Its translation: CASTPTRGEQDTQYF.

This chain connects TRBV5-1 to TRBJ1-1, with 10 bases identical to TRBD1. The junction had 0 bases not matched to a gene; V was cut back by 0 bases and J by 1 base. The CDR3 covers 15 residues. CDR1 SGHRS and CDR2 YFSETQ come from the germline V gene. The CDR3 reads CASSLGQGANTEAFF. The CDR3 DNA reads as TGCGCCAGCAGCTTGGGACAGGGGGCGAACACTGAAGCTTTCTTT.

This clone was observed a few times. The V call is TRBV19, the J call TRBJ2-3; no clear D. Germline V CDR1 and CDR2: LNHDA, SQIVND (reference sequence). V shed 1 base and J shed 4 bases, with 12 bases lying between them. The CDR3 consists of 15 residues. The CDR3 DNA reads TGTGCCAGTAGTATAGTCCTGACGGCATCAGATACGCAGTATTTT. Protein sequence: CASSIVLTASDTQYF.

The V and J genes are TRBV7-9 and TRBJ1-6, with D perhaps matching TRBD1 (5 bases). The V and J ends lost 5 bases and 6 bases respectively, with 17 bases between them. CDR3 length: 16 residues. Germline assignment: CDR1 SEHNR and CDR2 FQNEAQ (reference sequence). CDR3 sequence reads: CASSVGGARGNSPLHF. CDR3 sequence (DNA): TGTGCCAGCAGCGTGGGCGGGGCGCGGGGTAATTCACCCCTCCACTTT. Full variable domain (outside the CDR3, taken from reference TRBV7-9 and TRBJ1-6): DTGVSQNPRHKITKRGQNVTFRCDPISEHNRLYWYRQTLGQGPEFLTYFQNEAQLEKSRLLSDRFSAERPKGSFSTLEIQRTEQGDSAMYLCASSVGGARGNSPLHFGNGTRLTVT.

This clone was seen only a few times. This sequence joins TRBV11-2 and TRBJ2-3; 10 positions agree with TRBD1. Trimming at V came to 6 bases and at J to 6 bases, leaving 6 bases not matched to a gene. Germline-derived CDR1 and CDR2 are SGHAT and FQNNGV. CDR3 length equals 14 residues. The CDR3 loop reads CASRRQGAKDTQYF. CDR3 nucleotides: TGTGCCAGCAGGAGACAGGGGGCAAAGGATACGCAGTATTTT.

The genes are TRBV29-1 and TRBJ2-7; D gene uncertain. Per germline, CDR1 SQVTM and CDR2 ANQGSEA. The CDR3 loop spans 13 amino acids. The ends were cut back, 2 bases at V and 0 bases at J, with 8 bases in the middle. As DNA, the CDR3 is TGCAGCGTTGAACTGGGTACCTCCTACGAGCAGTACTTC. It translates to CSVELGTSYEQYF.

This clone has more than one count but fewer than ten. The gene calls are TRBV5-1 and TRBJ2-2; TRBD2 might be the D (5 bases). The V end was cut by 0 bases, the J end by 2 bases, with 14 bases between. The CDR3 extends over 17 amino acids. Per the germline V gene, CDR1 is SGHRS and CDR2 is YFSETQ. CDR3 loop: CASSLVLWEINTGELFF. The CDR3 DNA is TGCGCCAGCAGCTTGGTTCTGTGGGAGATTAACACCGGGGAGCTGTTTTTT.

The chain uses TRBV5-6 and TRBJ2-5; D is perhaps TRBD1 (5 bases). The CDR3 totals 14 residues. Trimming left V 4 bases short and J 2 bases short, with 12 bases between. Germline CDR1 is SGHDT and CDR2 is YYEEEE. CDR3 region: CASSRVRQQETQYF. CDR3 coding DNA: TGTGCCAGCAGCCGCGTACGACAGCAAGAGACCCAGTACTTC.

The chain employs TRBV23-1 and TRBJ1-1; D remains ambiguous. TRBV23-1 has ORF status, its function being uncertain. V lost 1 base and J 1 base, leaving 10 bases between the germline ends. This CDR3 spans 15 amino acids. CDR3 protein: CASSQFSERNTEAFF. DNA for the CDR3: TGCGCCAGCAGTCAATTCTCAGAAAGGAACACTGAAGCTTTCTTT.

DNA for the CDR3: TGTGCCTGGGGCATGACAGGTACCTACGAGCAGTACTTC. Its protein product is CAWGMTGTYEQYF. The chain joins TRBV30 to TRBJ2-7, with a possible D match to TRBD1 (6 bases). This CDR3 comprises 13 residues. Germline V CDR1 and CDR2: GTSNPN, SVGIG (reference sequence). Between the trimmed V and J ends, which lost 5 bases and 2 bases, there was a span of 13 bases. The full variable domain, rest sourced from reference TRBV30 and TRBJ2-7, is SQTIHQWPATLVQPVGSPLSLECTVEGTSNPNLYWYRQAAGRGLQLLFYSVGIGQISSEVPQNLSASRPQDRQFILSSKKLLLSDSGFYLCAWGMTGTYEQYFGPGTRLTVT.

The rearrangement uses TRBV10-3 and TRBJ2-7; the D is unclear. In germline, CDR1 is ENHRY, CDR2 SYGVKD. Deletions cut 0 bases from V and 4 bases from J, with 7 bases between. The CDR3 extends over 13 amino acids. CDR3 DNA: TGTGCCATCAGTGAGTCTTCCCTATACGAGCAGTACTTC. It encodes CAISESSLYEQYF.